This T cell receptor (beta chain) emerged from a study of T cells in localized non-small cell lung cancer. Study-wide findings and caveats: The highest T cell clonality was in uninvolved adjacent lung, above tumor. Adjacent lung was found to contain a median around 56 of the top 100 tumor clones. The tumor had only one region sequenced, so heterogeneity remains possible. Increased T cell density in blood showed an association with longer overall survival.

Clones were sequenced by immunoSEQ multiplex PCR, and TCRdb holds only the in-frame ones, with some missing. The sample holds tens of thousands of clones, roughly 90% seen once. The CDR3 is made up of 15 amino acids. In regard to this clone: Its antigen is not identified.

The sequences come from peripheral blood, collected before any cancer treatment. The sequence derives from a male donor aged 60 or over with stage I squamous cell lung carcinoma. The chain couples TRBV21-1 to TRBJ1-1. TRBV21-1 is given as a pseudogene. The CDR3 bases are TGTGCCAGCAGTCCACTGGAGGGGGAAGGCACTGAAGCTTTCTTT. Translation gives CASSPLEGEGTEAFF.